Below are 27 T cell receptor beta chains sequenced from a single sample in a study of CD8 T cells in ankylosing spondylitis. Broader study findings: Characteristic of ankylosing spondylitis blood, it appeared, was a TCR beta motif comprising several highly homologous variants.

TCRdb re-analysed the 5' RACE reads in MiXCR, keeping a single row per CDR3 protein. The sample includes under 950,000 distinct CDR3 sequences, about 20% of them seen just once. The antigens of these receptors remain unknown. The sample consisted of blood, either unsorted or a sorted T cell fraction (not recorded which). These receptors came from a male donor with ankylosing spondylitis.

This clonotype has only a few counts. The chain links TRBV5-1 to TRBJ2-3; 8 bases are a match to TRBD2. Trimming took 4 bases from V and 2 from J; bases not matched to a gene: 9. The germline gives CDR1 SGHRS, CDR2 YFSETQ. This CDR3 has 16 amino acids. The CDR3 sequence is CASSPVLAAPTDTQYF. CDR3 bases: TGCGCCAGCAGCCCCGTACTAGCGGCACCCACAGATACGCAGTATTTT.

This clonotype occurred many times. V gene TRBV4-3 combines with J gene TRBJ1-3; a possible D gene is TRBD1 (6 bases). CDR1 is LGHNA, CDR2 YSLEER, per germline. V lost 4 bases to trimming and J lost 0 bases, with 10 bases between them. This CDR3 is 15 amino acids long. CDR3 coding DNA: TGCGCCAGCAGCCCCGGGACAAGCTCTGGAAACACCATATATTTT. Amino acids: CASSPGTSSGNTIYF.

This clonotype occurred many times. The chain combines TRBV7-8 with TRBJ1-4, with D maybe TRBD1 (5 bases). Trimming removed 5 bases at V and 8 bases at J, with 12 bases between. Germline V gene data show CDR1 as SGHVS and CDR2 as FQNEAQ. This CDR3 contains 13 residues. CDR3 residues: CASSRGVLEKLFF. Here the CDR3 DNA reads TGTGCCAGCAGCCGGGGGGTTTTGGAAAAACTGTTTTTT.

The chain has TRBV12-3 or TRBV12-4 and TRBJ2-5, with 9 bases aligning to TRBD2. V lost 3 bases, J lost 5 bases, and 7 bases stayed unmatched. The length of the CDR3 is 15 residues. The chain's CDR3 is CASSFAGGPKETQYF. In DNA form, the CDR3 reads TGTGCCAGCAGTTTCGCGGGAGGGCCAAAGGAGACCCAGTACTTC.

The chain has TRBV2 and TRBJ2-1, with D perhaps TRBD2 (6 bases). Trimming shortened V by 4 bases and J by 5 bases, and 9 bases separated the two germline ends. Germline V CDR1 and CDR2: SNHLY, FYNNEI. The CDR3 extends over 13 amino acids. The CDR3 coding sequence is TGTGCCAGCAGTGCTGGGGGGAACAATGAGCAGTTCTTC. Translating it yields CASSAGGNNEQFF.

V usage is TRBV14 and J usage is TRBJ2-3; no clear D gene. Per the germline V gene, CDR1 is SGHDN and CDR2 is FVKESK. This CDR3 is 13 amino acids long. V lost 1 base and J 4 bases, leaving 6 bases between the germline ends. CDR3 protein: CASSQVFADTQYF. The CDR3 DNA reads as TGTGCCAGCAGCCAAGTGTTCGCAGATACGCAGTATTTT.

This clonotype appeared a few times. V is TRBV7-9 and J is TRBJ1-3; D not certain. V was shortened by 2 bases and J by 8 bases, with 16 bases between the two germline ends. Germline V gene sequence: CDR1 SEHNR, CDR2 FQNEAQ (reference sequence). This CDR3 has 15 residues. The CDR3 DNA reads as TGTGCCAGCAGCTTACATCCAGGCCCGGAGGACACCATATATTTT. Translation: CASSLHPGPEDTIYF.

The chain links TRBV20-1 to TRBJ2-2; D tentatively fits TRBD1 or TRBD2 (5 bases each). The CDR3 has 13 amino acids. Germline CDR1 is DFQATT and CDR2 is SNEGSKA (reference sequence). CDR3 sequence (DNA): TGCAGCGGGACGGACACGAACACCGGGGAGCTGTTTTTT. This codes for CSGTDTNTGELFF.

This clonotype occurred a few times. The gene calls are TRBV10-3 and TRBJ1-6; TRBD1 might be the D (5 bases). This CDR3 comprises 14 residues. Germline V gene lookup returns CDR1 ENHRY and CDR2 SYGVKD. V lost 8 bases and J lost 9, with 17 bases in between. The CDR3 is CAIRPEGEVSPLHF. DNA for the CDR3: TGTGCCATCCGGCCAGAAGGGGAGGTTTCACCCCTCCACTTT.

The chain has TRBV27 and TRBJ1-6, with D possibly matching TRBD1 (5 bases). V was pared by 4 bases and J by 1 base, with 17 bases between. From germline, CDR1 is MNHEY and CDR2 SMNVEV (reference sequence). The CDR3 has 18 residues. The CDR3 DNA reads TGTGCCAGCAGTTACCACCTCCCAGGGAGATCCTATAATTCACCCCTCCACTTT. This translates into CASSYHLPGRSYNSPLHF.

V usage is TRBV6-1 and J usage is TRBJ2-7, with 11 bases lining up with TRBD1. CDR3 size: 14 residues. The junction had 5 bases not matched to a gene; V was cut back by 6 bases and J by 4 bases. Germline V lookup: CDR1 MNHNS, CDR2 SASEGT. The CDR3 loop reads CASRSGQGEYEQYF. For the CDR3, the DNA is TGTGCCAGCAGATCGGGACAGGGGGAATACGAGCAGTACTTC.

This clonotype was counted a few times. The CDR3: CASSRRGYSNQPQHF. CDR3 nucleotides: TGTGCCAGCAGTCGCCGAGGGTATAGCAATCAGCCCCAGCATTTT. The rearrangement joins TRBV5-6 to TRBJ1-5, with D unclear. The CDR3 length is 15 residues. The V gene's germline CDR1 is SGHDT and CDR2 YYEEEE. Trimming stripped 5 bases from V and 0 bases from J, with 12 bases between.

This clonotype was detected a few times. The genes are TRBV5-5 and TRBJ2-5; 11 positions agree with TRBD2. The CDR3 is made up of 16 amino acids. Germline lookup yields CDR1 SGHKS and CDR2 YYEKEE (reference sequence). V gave up 2 bases and J gave up 4 bases; unmatched junction bases: 7. CDR3: CASSFLLAGGRETQYF. The CDR3 DNA sequence: TGTGCCAGCAGCTTCCTTTTAGCGGGGGGGCGAGAGACCCAGTACTTC.

The chain combines TRBV11-2 with TRBJ2-6; TRBD2 matches 7 bases. Germline CDR1 reads SGHAT; CDR2 reads FQNNGV. There are 19 residues in the CDR3. With 2 bases clipped from V and 0 bases from J, the junction kept 10 bases outside the gene matches. Here the CDR3 reads CASSLSVAGATSGANVLTF. Written as DNA, the CDR3 is TGTGCCAGCAGCTTAAGTGTTGCGGGAGCGACCTCTGGGGCCAACGTCCTGACTTTC.

This clonotype was detected only a few times. The chain couples TRBV7-9 to TRBJ1-2; maybe TRBD1 (5 bases). Trimming took off 2 bases at V and 3 bases at J, with 16 bases between the two ends. This CDR3 spans 16 amino acids. Germline V lookup: CDR1 SEHNR, CDR2 FQNEAQ (reference sequence). CDR3 bases: TGTGCCAGCAGCTTATCACAGGCCGAAGGGTACTATGGCTACACCTTC. It yields the protein CASSLSQAEGYYGYTF.

The chain recombines TRBV7-2 with TRBJ2-1; TRBD2 aligns across 7 bases. This CDR3 is 15 amino acids long. V dropped 1 base and J dropped 5; count of bases not matched to a gene: 5. Germline assignment: CDR1 SGHTA and CDR2 FQGNSA. The CDR3 coding sequence is TGTGCCAGCAGCTTAGATGGGGGGGGTAACAATGAGCAGTTCTTC. Its translation is CASSLDGGGNNEQFF.

This clonotype was seen ten or more times. This sequence joins TRBV29-1 and TRBJ1-1, with TRBD1 identical over 8 bases. The CDR3 is 12 residues long. The V gene's germline CDR1 is SQVTM and CDR2 ANQGSEA. V was pared by 6 bases and J by 4 bases, with 4 bases of the junction left unmatched. The CDR3 spells CSVYTGGTEAFF. The CDR3 DNA reads as TGCAGCGTATATACAGGGGGCACTGAAGCTTTCTTT.

The J gene is TRBJ1-1, the V gene TRBV30; 8 bases agree with TRBD1. V shed 5 bases and J 2 bases; nucleotides not matched to a gene: 1. CDR1 and CDR2 from the germline V gene are GTSNPN and SVGIG (reference sequence). The CDR3 is 12 amino acids. The CDR3 DNA is TGTGCCTGGGACAGGGGAAACACTGAAGCTTTCTTT. Amino acids: CAWDRGNTEAFF. Looking up the rest from reference TRBV30 and TRBJ1-1 gives the full variable domain: SQTIHQWPATLVQPVGSPLSLECTVEGTSNPNLYWYRQAAGRGLQLLFYSVGIGQISSEVPQNLSASRPQDRQFILSSKKLLLSDSGFYLCAWDRGNTEAFFGQGTRLTVV.

CDR3 loop: CSARLLDEETQYF. The CDR3 DNA reads TGCAGTGCTAGGTTATTGGACGAGGAGACCCAGTACTTC. This sequence joins TRBV20-1 and TRBJ2-5; D unclear. The ends were cut back, 3 bases at V and 5 bases at J, with 13 bases in the middle. The length of the CDR3 is 13 residues. Germline V gives CDR1 DFQATT, CDR2 SNEGSKA (reference sequence).

This clonotype was counted between two and nine times. V usage is TRBV29-1 and J usage is TRBJ2-5; 11 positions match TRBD2. Trimming removed 4 bases from V and 1 base from J; junction bases left unmatched: 8. The V gene's germline CDR1 is SQVTM and CDR2 ANQGSEA. The CDR3 covers 16 residues. CDR3 loop: CSVGPGLAGFQETQYF. In DNA, the CDR3 is TGCAGCGTTGGACCTGGACTAGCGGGCTTCCAAGAGACCCAGTACTTC.

This clonotype was seen a handful of times. The chain joins TRBV6-1 to TRBJ1-1, with D possibly TRBD1 on 5 matching bases. Per germline, CDR1 MNHNS and CDR2 SASEGT. V was pared by 5 bases and J by 1 base, with 17 bases between. The CDR3 runs to 16 residues. CDR3 in amino acids: CASSPRRTRSNTEAFF. Here the CDR3 DNA reads TGTGCCAGCAGTCCCCGCCGGACACGATCGAACACTGAAGCTTTCTTT.

The count of this clonotype is one. The J gene is TRBJ2-3, the V gene TRBV5-4; 8 nucleotides agree with TRBD2. With 3 bases clipped from V and 0 bases from J, the junction kept 12 bases outside the gene matches. Germline values: CDR1 SGHNT, CDR2 YYREEE (reference sequence). This CDR3 region has 18 residues. This chain's CDR3 is CASSSLRASGLSTDTQYF. The CDR3 region has the DNA TGTGCCAGCAGCTCCCTTAGGGCTAGCGGGTTGAGCACAGATACGCAGTATTTT. Together with reference TRBV5-4 and TRBJ2-3, the CDR3 gives the full variable domain: ETGVTQSPTHLIKTRGQQVTLRCSSQSGHNTVSWYQQALGQGPQFIFQYYREEENGRGNFPPRFSGLQFPNYSSELNVNALELDDSALYLCASSSLRASGLSTDTQYFGPGTRLTVL.

V usage is TRBV10-2 and J usage is TRBJ2-7, with 9 nucleotides matching TRBD2. CDR3 size: 14 residues. In germline, CDR1 is WSHSY, CDR2 SAAADI. With V trimmed by 6 bases and J by 3 bases, 6 bases remained unmatched. The DNA of the CDR3 is TGCGCCAGCAGCCCTAGCGGGGCGTACTACGAGCAGTACTTC. This codes for CASSPSGAYYEQYF.

This clonotype was detected a few times. This sequence joins TRBV4-3 and TRBJ2-1, with TRBD2 identical over 9 bases. Losses at the gene ends were 4 bases for V and 4 bases for J; bases not matched to a gene: 8. Germline V gene lookup returns CDR1 LGHNA and CDR2 YSLEER. This CDR3 contains 16 residues. CDR3 sequence (DNA): TGCGCCAGCAGCCTTGGGACTAGCAGAGAATACAATGAGCAGTTCTTC. It encodes CASSLGTSREYNEQFF.

This clonotype was picked up a small number of times. The gene calls are TRBV29-1 and TRBJ2-1; the D gene is possibly TRBD2 (6 bases). CDR3 length: 15 amino acids. V was clipped by 5 bases and J by 5 bases, with 19 bases between them. Germline assignment: CDR1 SQVTM and CDR2 ANQGSEA. CDR3 in DNA: TGCAGCGTTCGGGGGAGTTGGGATACCGACAATGAGCAGTTCTTC. This encodes CSVRGSWDTDNEQFF.

This chain links TRBV7-2 with TRBJ2-1, with TRBD1 matching over 9 bases. J was trimmed by 7 bases and V by 3 bases; bases with no gene match: 4. Germline-derived CDR1 and CDR2 are SGHTA and FQGNSA. CDR3 length: 14 amino acids. The CDR3 here is CASSFRDRANEQFF. The DNA of the CDR3 is TGTGCCAGCAGCTTCCGGGACAGGGCGAATGAGCAGTTCTTC.

The genes are TRBV3-1 and TRBJ2-1; 8 nucleotides align to TRBD2. The CDR3 runs to 19 residues. Losses at the gene ends were 1 base for V and 2 bases for J; bases not matched to a gene: 13. Looked up from germline, CDR1 is LGHDT and CDR2 is YNNKEL (reference sequence). Here the CDR3 DNA reads TGTGCCAGCAGCCAAGTCCATCGCGGACTAGCAATGGCCTACAATGAGCAGTTCTTC. Its translation: CASSQVHRGLAMAYNEQFF.